A single sample gave rise to the 9 T cell receptor beta chains below, sequenced in a study of blood T cells in healthy people across ages. Using a J-beta primer mix together with a sample-barcoded 5' primer, a second PCR was run for about 6 to 12 cycles. One entry per CDR3 protein, called by TCRdb with MiXCR from the 5' RACE reads. The sample has 1.5 million to 2 million distinct CDR3 sequences; 49% are singletons. What was sequenced was blood. These receptors were collected from a woman aged 40 to 50 in good health.

The chain uses TRBV24-1 and TRBJ2-5, with D tentatively TRBD2 (6 bases). V gave up 4 bases and J gave up 2 bases, with 16 bases separating them. This CDR3 is 16 amino acids long. Germline CDR1 reads KGHDR; CDR2 reads SFDVKD. The chain's CDR3 is CATSDPEAGRQETQYF. Written as DNA, the CDR3 is TGTGCCACCAGTGACCCAGAGGCGGGGAGACAAGAGACCCAGTACTTC.

Concerning this clonotype itself: Germline is not matched at one junction end, which may reflect a read error. This sequence joins TRBV5-6 and TRBJ1-5; D remains ambiguous. Per the germline V gene, CDR1 is SGHDT and CDR2 is YYEEEE. This CDR3 is built from 15 residues. The CDR3 DNA is TGTGCCAACAGCTATTTCTCGTGGGGAAATCAGCCCCAGCATTTT. Translation: CANSYFSWGNQPQHF.

The chain links TRBV20-1 to TRBJ2-7; D perhaps matches TRBD1 (6 bases). Germline V lookup: CDR1 DFQATT, CDR2 SNEGSKA (reference sequence). V gave up 6 bases and J gave up 10 bases, with 16 bases separating them. The CDR3 contains 11 residues. In DNA, the CDR3 is TGCAGTGCGGTCAGGGGAGAGGCCCAGTACTTC. Protein: CSAVRGEAQYF.

J is TRBJ2-7 and V is TRBV19; perhaps TRBD1 as D (6 bases). The CDR3 consists of 16 residues. Trimming shortened V by 4 bases and J by 2 bases, and 18 bases separated the two germline ends. The germline V gene has CDR1 LNHDA and CDR2 SQIVND (reference sequence). Written as DNA, the CDR3 is TGTGCCAGTAGTAATACACCGGGACACCGAGCCTACGAGCAGTACTTC. Amino acids: CASSNTPGHRAYEQYF.

This clonotype was picked up a small number of times. The chain recombines TRBV28 with TRBJ1-2; possible D gene TRBD1, 5 bases. In germline, CDR1 is MDHEN, CDR2 SYDVKM. V lost 3 bases and J 7 bases, leaving 12 bases between the germline ends. CDR3 length: 13 residues. CDR3 sequence reads: CASSFFREGGYTF. In nucleotides, the CDR3 is TGTGCCAGCAGTTTTTTCAGGGAGGGTGGCTACACCTTC.

The rearrangement uses TRBV7-9 and TRBJ1-2, with TRBD1 matching 8 bases. This CDR3 contains 15 residues. Trimming took 4 bases from V and 2 from J; bases not matched to a gene: 6. The germline V gene has CDR1 SEHNR and CDR2 FQNEAQ (reference sequence). CDR3 DNA sequence: TGTGCCAGCAGCTCCGCCGGGACAGGAAACTATGGCTACACCTTC. It translates to CASSSAGTGNYGYTF.

The chain has TRBV6-5 and TRBJ2-3, with D tentatively TRBD2 (5 bases). The CDR3 is 18 amino acids. Trimming removed 0 bases from V and 1 base from J, with 17 bases in between. CDR1 and CDR2 from the germline V gene are MNHEY and SVGAGI. CDR3 DNA: TGTGCCAGCAGTTACTCGAGAAGGCCCACTAGGGGCACAGATACGCAGTATTTT. This sequence encodes CASSYSRRPTRGTDTQYF.

This clonotype was counted a single time. The rearrangement uses TRBV10-3 and TRBJ2-1; 10 bases are shared with TRBD2. V dropped 0 bases and J dropped 7; count of bases not matched to a gene: 9. The CDR3 runs 17 residues. The V gene's germline CDR1 is ENHRY and CDR2 SYGVKD. The CDR3 loop is CAISESKRGGLSNEQFF. CDR3 nucleotides: TGTGCCATCAGTGAGTCCAAGCGGGGGGGCCTGAGTAATGAGCAGTTCTTC.

V is TRBV7-9 and J is TRBJ2-7; D could derive from TRBD1 or TRBD2 (5 bases each). Judging by the DNA end, TRBJ2-5 fits better; the J call may be wrong. Per germline, CDR1 SEHNR and CDR2 FQNEAQ (reference sequence). The CDR3 totals 16 residues. The CDR3 region has the DNA TGTGCCAGCAGCCCCCTTCACGGGGAACCAGGGGAGACCCAGTACTTC. Translating gives CASSPLHGEPGETQYF.